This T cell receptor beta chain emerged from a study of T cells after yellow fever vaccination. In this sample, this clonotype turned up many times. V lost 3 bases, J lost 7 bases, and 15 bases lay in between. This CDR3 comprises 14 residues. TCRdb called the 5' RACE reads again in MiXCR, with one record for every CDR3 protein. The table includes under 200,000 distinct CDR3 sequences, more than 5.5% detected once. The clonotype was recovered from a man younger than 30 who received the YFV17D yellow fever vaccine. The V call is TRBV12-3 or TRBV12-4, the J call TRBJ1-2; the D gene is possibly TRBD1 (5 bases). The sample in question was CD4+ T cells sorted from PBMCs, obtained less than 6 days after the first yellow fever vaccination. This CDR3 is CASSFEGLVGGYTF. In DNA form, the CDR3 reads TGTGCCAGCAGTTTTGAGGGACTAGTGGGTGGCTACACCTTC.